This is a list of T cell receptor beta chains from one sample in a study of control samples from healthy donors and cancer patients. Assay: immunoSEQ multiplex PCR; the TCRdb copy retains only in-frame clones and omits some. This repertoire shows 75,000 to 90,000 clones, approximately 91% found once; its top ten account for 7.2%. The sample consisted of blood. The receptor set was obtained from a man aged 50-60 years in good health. Both conserved end residues are part of each CDR3. D genes are given only for firm matches. Clone size is given for some rows only: seen once, a few or many times, or a class if the clone is expanded.

CDR3 DNA,CDR3 protein,V gene,J gene,clone size,D gene
TGTGCCAGCAGCGGACAGGCCACTGAAGCTTTCTTT,CASSGQATEAFF,TRBV25-1,TRBJ1-1,.,TRBD1
TGTGCCAGCAGTTTATCAGGGGGGGGCACAGATACGCAGTATTTT,CASSLSGGGTDTQYF,TRBV28,TRBJ2-3,.,.
TGTGCCAGTAGTCCACAGCGCAGCTCCTATAATTCACCCCTCCACTTT,CASSPQRSSYNSPLHF,TRBV19,TRBJ1-6,.,.
TGTGCCAGCAGCTCAGGTGTGACGCCCCAAGAGACCCAGTACTTC,CASSSGVTPQETQYF,TRBV7-2,TRBJ2-5,once,.
TGTGCCAGCAGCCCCCCCGGGACAGGGCCACACGAGCAGTACTTC,CASSPPGTGPHEQYF,TRBV5-4,TRBJ2-7,once,TRBD1
TGTGCCAGCAGCGTAAGGGGCGTGGTCACAGATACGCAGTATTTT,CASSVRGVVTDTQYF,TRBV9,TRBJ2-3,.,.
TGCGCCAGCAGCTTGGCAGGCTCAACAGGCACCGGGGAGCTGTTTTTT,CASSLAGSTGTGELFF,TRBV5-1,TRBJ2-2,.,.
TGCGCCAGCAGCTTGGTTGGGTACCGGGAGCTGTTTTTT,CASSLVGYRELFF,TRBV5-1,TRBJ2-2,.,.
TGTGCCAGTAGTATTCGGGGGGTCCTTGGAGCTTTCTTT,CASSIRGVLGAFF,TRBV19,TRBJ1-1,.,.
TGCGCCAGCAGCTTGTCGTGGCAGGCCACTGAAGCTTTCTTT,CASSLSWQATEAFF,TRBV5-1,TRBJ1-1,.,.
TGTGCCAGCAGCTTGGAACGGAAGGGGGATCAGCCCCAGCATTTT,CASSLERKGDQPQHF,TRBV5-6,TRBJ1-5,.,.
TGTGCCAGTACCTCCGGGGGGCTGACCTACAATGAGCAGTTCTTC,CASTSGGLTYNEQFF,TRBV19,TRBJ2-1,.,.
TGTGCCAGCAGCTTATCGGGGGGGCCCAGCAATCAGCCCCAGCATTTT,CASSLSGGPSNQPQHF,TRBV7-2,TRBJ1-5,.,.
TGCGCCAGCAGTGAGCCCCTGGGGAGGGGAAGGGGACTTTCACCCCTCCACTTT,CASSEPLGRGRGLSPLHF,TRBV10-1,TRBJ1-6,.,.
TGTGCCAGCAGCCCCCGGCCTGATGGGGATCAGCCCCAGCATTTT,CASSPRPDGDQPQHF,TRBV5-4,TRBJ1-5,.,.
TGTGCCAGCAGCGAGGGTCCGTTGCGCGCTGGCTACACCTTC,CASSEGPLRAGYTF,TRBV2,TRBJ1-2,once,.
TGTGCCAGCAGCCAACTAGACGAAGCTTTCTTT,CASSQLDEAFF,TRBV3-1/TRBV3-2,TRBJ1-1,once,.
TGTGCCAGCAGCTTGGGATTCGGGGGGGCCCACTTC,CASSLGFGGAHF,TRBV5-4,TRBJ2-7,.,TRBD2
TGTGCCAGCAGCCCTCCCTTTGGCTATGGCTACACCTTC,CASSPPFGYGYTF,TRBV7-2,TRBJ1-2,.,.
TGTGCCAGTAGTGGAGGGACGCGGGCCTACGAGCAGTACTTC,CASSGGTRAYEQYF,TRBV19,TRBJ2-7,.,.
TGCAGCGTGCGACAGGGATCCTACGAGCAGTACTTC,CSVRQGSYEQYF,TRBV29-1,TRBJ2-7,.,TRBD1
TGTGCCAGCAGTGAACAGGGGAACGGGGAAAAACTGTTTTTT,CASSEQGNGEKLFF,TRBV25-1,TRBJ1-4,.,.
TGTGCCAGTAGTCCAGGGACAGGGGGATCCTACGAGCAGTACTTC,CASSPGTGGSYEQYF,TRBV19,TRBJ2-7,.,TRBD1
TGTGCCAGTAGTGTCGGGGACTTACGGTTCGCTGAAGCTTTCTTT,CASSVGDLRFAEAFF,TRBV19,TRBJ1-1,.,.
TGTGCCAGCAGTCTGACTAGCGCGTCAGATACGCAGTATTTT,CASSLTSASDTQYF,TRBV6-6,TRBJ2-3,.,TRBD2
TGTGCCAGCAGGAAAATGAAGAACACTGAAGCTTTCTTT,CASRKMKNTEAFF,TRBV6-5,TRBJ1-1,.,.
TGTGCCAGCAGTCCAACGGGGGGACTTGGCTACACCTTC,CASSPTGGLGYTF,TRBV2,TRBJ1-2,.,.
TGTGCCAGCTCACCACCTGGGGGGGTGAACACTGAAGCTTTCTTT,CASSPPGGVNTEAFF,TRBV18,TRBJ1-1,.,.
TGCGCCAGCACCCCCAAACGGGGTAGTGTTCAAGAGACCCAGTACTTC,CASTPKRGSVQETQYF,TRBV5-1,TRBJ2-5,.,.
TGTGCCAGCAGCACCCTGGGGCGGGGGGCCTCTGGAAACACCATATATTTT,CASSTLGRGASGNTIYF,TRBV7-2,TRBJ1-3,.,.
TGCGCCAGCAGCCAAGCTTGGGGGGGGCCCCTCAATGAGCAGTTCTTC,CASSQAWGGPLNEQFF,TRBV4-1,TRBJ2-1,.,.
TGTGCCAGCAGCCAAGAAGTCGGGACAGGGTTCTACGAGCAGTACTTC,CASSQEVGTGFYEQYF,TRBV4-2,TRBJ2-7,.,TRBD1
TGTGCCAGCAGCTTAGATGGACTAGCGGGGCGCGAGCAGTACTTC,CASSLDGLAGREQYF,TRBV11-3,TRBJ2-7,.,TRBD2
TGTGCCAGCAGCATTTACTTGACGGGAAAGGATCAGCCCCAGCATTTT,CASSIYLTGKDQPQHF,TRBV21-1,TRBJ1-5,once,.
TGTGCTAGTGGTTTATCCCTGTGGGGACCCTACAATGAGCAGTTCTTC,CASGLSLWGPYNEQFF,TRBV12-5,TRBJ2-1,.,.
TGTGCCAGTAGTCCCCTAGGGGTAACTGGAAACACCATATATTTT,CASSPLGVTGNTIYF,TRBV19,TRBJ1-3,.,.
TGTGCCAGTAGTGATGACAGGGTGGATAATGAGCAGTTCTTC,CASSDDRVDNEQFF,TRBV19,TRBJ2-1,.,TRBD1
TGTGCCAGCAGCCCCAGAGGTAGGCAGGGGGCAGGAGATACGCAGTATTTT,CASSPRGRQGAGDTQYF,TRBV7-8,TRBJ2-3,.,TRBD1
TGTGCCAGCAGTTACTCGGGGGCATCCATGATCGGCAACACTGAAGCTTTCTTT,CASSYSGASMIGNTEAFF,TRBV6-2/TRBV6-3,TRBJ1-1,.,.
TGTGCCAGCACTGGCAAACCCTCTGGAAACACCATATATTTT,CASTGKPSGNTIYF,TRBV6-5,TRBJ1-3,.,.
TGTGCCTGGAGTCAAGACAGGGTGCCCGGTCAGCCCCAGCATTTT,CAWSQDRVPGQPQHF,TRBV30,TRBJ1-5,.,TRBD1
TGCAGCGTCGTGACAGGGGACCTTAATCAGCCCCAGCATTTT,CSVVTGDLNQPQHF,TRBV29-1,TRBJ1-5,.,TRBD1
TGTGCCAGCAGAACCGTCACAGATACGCAGTATTTT,CASRTVTDTQYF,TRBV2,TRBJ2-3,.,.
TGTGCCACCAGTGTGAACACAGATACGCAGTATTTT,CATSVNTDTQYF,TRBV24-1,TRBJ2-3,.,.
TGTGCCTGGAGGACAGAGCTAAATTCACCCCTCCACTTT,CAWRTELNSPLHF,TRBV30,TRBJ1-6,.,.
TGTGCCATCAGTGAGTCGTACCCAGGGAAAGGGACCTATGGCTACACCTTC,CAISESYPGKGTYGYTF,TRBV10-3,TRBJ1-2,.,.
TGCAGCGTTGAGCACCAGGCCGGTTGGAGCAATCAGCCCCAGCATTTT,CSVEHQAGWSNQPQHF,TRBV29-1,TRBJ1-5,.,.
TGTGCCAGCAGCTTAGTGGAGGGGGTTGGCTACACCTTC,CASSLVEGVGYTF,TRBV7-2,TRBJ1-2,.,.
TGTGCCAGCAGTGAGCGCAGGAACTATGGCTACACCTTC,CASSERRNYGYTF,TRBV6-1,TRBJ1-2,.,.
TGTGCCAGCAGTCTCTTAGACAGGGGGGCCGAGCAGTACTTC,CASSLLDRGAEQYF,TRBV27,TRBJ2-7,.,TRBD1